Presented here are 24 T cell receptor beta chains from one specimen sequenced in a study of blood T cell repertoires in COVID-19 (dated by TCRdb to between 2020 and 2021). The library was generated by the immunoSEQ multiplex PCR assay. TCRdb provides this immuneACCESS table in a form limited to in-frame rearrangements. Some clones are lacking; in checked studies, under half of them reflect an unresolved V gene, and why the rest are absent is not known. The sample table lists over 350,000 clones, 85% to 90% of them with a count of one. The ten top clones hold about 4.5% of the sample. Sequences were obtained from peripheral blood. Every receptor here comes from a woman in her thirties with acute or convalescent COVID-19.

This clone appeared a few times. The chain employs TRBV19 and TRBJ1-5; no definite D call. The CDR3 has 14 residues. V was trimmed by 4 bases and J by 4 bases, leaving 11 bases between them. Germline V lookup: CDR1 LNHDA, CDR2 SQIVND (reference sequence). This CDR3 reads CASSTGGENQPQHF. In nucleotides, the CDR3 is TGTGCCAGTAGTACGGGTGGAGAAAATCAGCCCCAGCATTTT.

DNA of the CDR3: TGTGCCAGCAGCACGGGACAGCCGGATGGCTACACCTTC. Translation: CASSTGQPDGYTF. The J gene is TRBJ1-2, the V gene TRBV9; 7 bases are shared with TRBD1. The CDR3 contains 13 residues. Germline assignment: CDR1 SGDLS and CDR2 YYNGEE. V shed 4 bases, J shed 6 bases, and the junction held 6 bases outside the gene matches.

The chain employs TRBV6-2 or TRBV6-3 and TRBJ2-7, with 8 bases lining up with TRBD1. CDR3 length: 17 residues. The V gene's germline CDR1 is MNHEY and CDR2 SVGEGT. Trimming removed 2 bases from V and 0 bases from J; junction bases left unmatched: 9. The CDR3 region has the DNA TGTGCCAGCAGTTACCTTCCGGACAGGGCCCGCTCCTACGAGCAGTACTTC. This encodes CASSYLPDRARSYEQYF.

This clone has just one count. This chain uses TRBV11-2 with TRBJ1-1; D remains ambiguous. Trimming shortened V by 2 bases and J by 1 base, and 17 bases separated the two germline ends. From germline, CDR1 is SGHAT and CDR2 FQNNGV. The CDR3 spans 17 residues. In DNA, the CDR3 is TGTGCCAGCAGCTTACCTTCTTTCAAGCCCTGGAACACTGAAGCTTTCTTT. This translates into CASSLPSFKPWNTEAFF.

The chain has TRBV5-1 and TRBJ2-3; 7 nucleotides agree with TRBD1. The CDR3 runs to 14 residues. With 7 bases clipped from V and 1 base from J, the junction kept 6 bases outside the gene matches. Germline CDR1 and CDR2: SGHRS and YFSETQ. Here the CDR3 reads CASFPGQGTDTQYF. CDR3 nucleotides: TGCGCCAGCTTCCCTGGACAGGGCACAGATACGCAGTATTTT.

V is TRBV12-3 or TRBV12-4 and J is TRBJ2-7; D remains ambiguous. Trimming left V 8 bases short and J 3 bases short, with 14 bases between. The CDR3 extends over 13 amino acids. The CDR3 is CASAPGRFYEQYF. CDR3 DNA sequence: TGTGCCAGCGCTCCGGGTCGGTTCTACGAGCAGTACTTC.

The V gene is TRBV15, the J gene TRBJ2-3, with 7 positions matching TRBD2. Trimming at V came to 0 bases and at J to 8 bases, leaving 5 bases not matched to a gene. The germline V gene has CDR1 LNHNV and CDR2 YYDKDF (reference sequence). The CDR3 is 14 amino acids. DNA of the CDR3: TGTGCCACCAGCAGAGATCGGTCGGGGGGTACGCAGTATTTT. It specifies CATSRDRSGGTQYF.

This CDR3 is CASSGDSQVVLEEQYF. The DNA for the CDR3 is TGTGCCAGCAGCGGGGACAGCCAGGTCGTCCTTGAGGAGCAGTACTTC. The chain combines TRBV2 with TRBJ2-7, with TRBD1 matching over 7 bases. This CDR3 has 16 amino acids. Trimming at V came to 6 bases and at J to 7 bases, leaving 18 bases not matched to a gene. Germline lookup yields CDR1 SNHLY and CDR2 FYNNEI.

The genes are TRBV5-6 and TRBJ2-3, with TRBD2 matching over 7 bases. The CDR3 is 12 residues long. The germline CDR1 and CDR2 sequences are SGHDT and YYEEEE. V was pared by 4 bases and J by 11 bases, with 7 bases of the junction left unmatched. The CDR3 DNA follows: TGTGCCAGCAGCGTGACTGGGAGGGAGCAGTATTTT. Protein sequence: CASSVTGREQYF.

V gene TRBV5-1 combines with J gene TRBJ2-1, with 7 nucleotides matching TRBD1. V shed 4 bases and J 4 bases; nucleotides not matched to a gene: 17. This CDR3 region has 18 residues. Germline-derived CDR1 and CDR2 are SGHRS and YFSETQ. CDR3 in DNA: TGCGCCAGCAGCGTAACAACAGGGGCGGCCCTGGGATACAATGAGCAGTTCTTC. Translation gives CASSVTTGAALGYNEQFF.

This sequence joins TRBV28 and TRBJ2-7, with D hard to call. CDR3 size: 14 residues. V lost 5 bases and J lost 4, with 15 bases in between. Germline CDR1 reads MDHEN; CDR2 reads SYDVKM. The CDR3 DNA reads TGTGCCAGCAGTCCCCTAATGGCGGCATACGAGCAGTACTTC. Its protein product is CASSPLMAAYEQYF.

The chain links TRBV6-6 to TRBJ2-2; weak D call: TRBD2 (6 bases). Germline V CDR1 and CDR2: MNHNY, SVGAGI (reference sequence). V was cut by 7 bases and J by 3 bases, with 12 bases left in between. CDR3 length: 14 residues. The CDR3 region is CASIGGMHTGELFF. CDR3 in DNA: TGTGCCAGCATCGGGGGAATGCACACCGGGGAGCTGTTTTTT.

The gene calls are TRBV6-5 and TRBJ1-6; D is perhaps TRBD1 (5 bases). V lost 5 bases, J lost 7 bases, and 15 bases lay in between. The CDR3 sequence is 15 residues long. Germline-derived CDR1 and CDR2 are MNHEY and SVGAGI. CDR3 loop: CASSRTGLINSPLHF. DNA for the CDR3: TGTGCCAGCAGTCGCACGGGACTGATAAATTCACCCCTCCACTTT.

This chain uses TRBV29-1 with TRBJ2-7; no clear D. CDR3 length: 13 residues. CDR1 and CDR2 from the germline V gene are SQVTM and ANQGSEA. For the CDR3, the DNA is TGCAGTAGCCTGACTGATGAAACCTACGAGCAGTACTTC. It specifies CSSLTDETYEQYF.

The rearrangement links TRBV7-8 to TRBJ2-3; 10 nucleotides line up with TRBD2. Germline V gene data show CDR1 as SGHVS and CDR2 as FQNEAQ. The CDR3 consists of 16 residues. V was pared by 2 bases and J by 2 bases, with 4 bases of the junction left unmatched. CDR3 sequence reads: CASSLKSGGATDTQYF. The CDR3, as DNA: TGTGCCAGCAGCTTAAAAAGCGGGGGGGCCACAGATACGCAGTATTTT.

The rearrangement links TRBV10-3 to TRBJ1-2; the D is unclear. Trimming removed 1 base from V and 2 bases from J, with 5 bases in between. Germline V gene sequence: CDR1 ENHRY, CDR2 SYGVKD. The CDR3 consists of 13 residues. CDR3 region: CAISEFGNYGYTF. CDR3 nucleotide sequence: TGTGCCATCAGTGAGTTCGGGAACTATGGCTACACCTTC.

This clone was picked up one time. J is TRBJ2-7 and V is TRBV5-1, with a tentative D call TRBD2 (5 bases). Germline CDR1 is SGHRS and CDR2 is YFSETQ. The CDR3 is made up of 12 amino acids. Trimming pared 5 bases from V and 5 bases from J, leaving 11 bases between. CDR3 residues: CASRASGDEQYF. In DNA, the CDR3 is TGCGCCAGCAGAGCGTCCGGGGACGAGCAGTACTTC.

The rearrangement links TRBV27 to TRBJ1-5; D remains ambiguous. V was cut by 1 base and J by 2 bases, with 9 bases left in between. Germline CDR1 reads MNHEY; CDR2 reads SMNVEV (reference sequence). This CDR3 contains 15 residues. The CDR3 here is CASSLFGDGNQPQHF. The CDR3 DNA reads as TGTGCCAGCAGTTTATTCGGAGACGGCAATCAGCCCCAGCATTTT.

The chain combines TRBV9 with TRBJ1-2, with D possibly matching TRBD1 (6 bases). The CDR3 length is 15 residues. V lost 3 bases and J lost 1, with 13 bases in between. CDR1 is SGDLS and CDR2 is YYNGEE in the germline V gene. In DNA form, the CDR3 reads TGTGCCAGCAGCGCGGGATACAGGGTTAACTATGGCTACACCTTC. It is translated as CASSAGYRVNYGYTF.

The chain links TRBV12-3 or TRBV12-4 to TRBJ2-7; D gene uncertain. This CDR3 region has 13 residues. V was cut by 8 bases and J by 5 bases, with 16 bases left in between. CDR3 sequence (DNA): TGTGCCAGCGGCGGAGATTACTCTGACGAGCAGTACTTC. It translates to CASGGDYSDEQYF.

In DNA, the CDR3 is TGTGCCAGCAGCAGGACTAGCGGGGGGGGAGATACGCAGTATTTT. Its translation is CASSRTSGGGDTQYF. This sequence joins TRBV19 and TRBJ2-3; TRBD2 matches at 15 bases. The CDR3 loop spans 15 amino acids. Per the germline V gene, CDR1 is LNHDA and CDR2 is SQIVND (reference sequence). The V gene end was trimmed by 9 bases and the J gene end by 5 bases; junction bases not matched to a gene: 6.

The chain employs TRBV6-5 and TRBJ2-7; tentatively, D is TRBD2 (5 bases). The CDR3 is 12 residues long. Trimming pared 6 bases from V and 2 bases from J, leaving 8 bases between. Germline V gene data show CDR1 as MNHEY and CDR2 as SVGAGI. The CDR3 coding sequence is TGTGCCAGCAGGTCCGGGACCTACGAGCAGTACTTC. Translation gives CASRSGTYEQYF.

The rearrangement uses TRBV30 and TRBJ2-1, with a possible D match to TRBD2 (6 bases). This CDR3 is 13 amino acids long. Trimming removed 5 bases from V and 1 base from J, with 9 bases in between. Germline-derived CDR1 and CDR2 are GTSNPN and SVGIG (reference sequence). The CDR3 nucleotides are TGTGCCTGGGAACGGGGGTCCTACAATGAGCAGTTCTTC. Amino acid sequence: CAWERGSYNEQFF.

This clone was found once. The rearrangement uses TRBV10-3 and TRBJ2-1, with D perhaps matching TRBD2 (6 bases). V lost 3 bases and J 7 bases, leaving 13 bases between the germline ends. Germline CDR1 reads ENHRY; CDR2 reads SYGVKD. The CDR3 loop spans 14 amino acids. The CDR3 sequence: CAISEDPEGNEQFF. Here the CDR3 DNA reads TGTGCCATCAGTGAAGACCCGGAGGGGAATGAGCAGTTCTTC.